This section outlines one T cell receptor (beta chain) sequence together with its context. Its antigen remains unidentified. The data belong to a study of shared clonotypes between healthy human individuals. As for the study in general: Donors consisted of a couple of women and a few men between 18 and 49.

Study-wide results and limits: Larger estimated richness was generally seen in naive subsets than in memory subsets. Against clonotypes common to all four donors, non-shared ones had lower generation probabilities.

With 8 bases removed from V and 3 bases from J, the gap between germline ends came to 10 bases. The CDR3 consists of 12 residues. The germline gives CDR1 SGHTA, CDR2 FQGNSA. Only in-frame clones appear in the TCRdb table, and some are missing; sequencing was by immunoSEQ multiplex PCR. Here the sample spans about 2,500,000 clones, roughly 92% being singletons. The sequence was collected from a man younger than 35 in good health. The V call is TRBV7-2, the J call TRBJ1-2; D is ambiguous. Sequenced sample: naive CD4+ T cells sorted from blood. Subset described: CD45RA+ positively selected. The CDR3 region has the DNA TGTGCCAGCGCGGGCCCTGACTATGGCTACACCTTC. Protein: CASAGPDYGYTF.